The 20 T cell receptor beta chains in this list originate from one sample, sequenced in a study of beta chain features in type 1 diabetes. These receptors' antigens are unknown. Study findings and constraints: Shorter TCRB CDR3s, moderately but significantly so, were found in Type 1 diabetes patients in all four CD4+ subsets.

Expressed TCRB transcripts got sequenced, as all isolated RNA was reverse transcribed. Profiled with immunoSEQ multiplex PCR; TCRdb holds only in-frame clones, not every one. This table holds around 150,000 clones, 10% to 13% found once. Sequences were obtained from central memory CD4+ T cells from blood. The receptors were gathered from a man aged 25-45 years with type 1 diabetes.

This clone was seen a handful of times. This chain joins TRBV2 and TRBJ1-1, with D possibly matching TRBD1 (6 bases). The CDR3 loop spans 14 amino acids. The V gene lost 4 bases and the J gene lost 5 bases, with 14 bases spanning the gap. Germline-derived CDR1 and CDR2 are SNHLY and FYNNEI. The CDR3 spells CASSVQGSGTEAFF. The CDR3 DNA is TGTGCCAGCAGTGTTCAGGGGTCAGGGACTGAAGCTTTCTTT.

The CDR3, as DNA: TGTGCCAGCAGCCCCGGGGGACCTAGCACAGATACGCAGTATTTT. It is translated as CASSPGGPSTDTQYF. This sequence joins TRBV9 and TRBJ2-3; D is possibly TRBD2 (6 bases). Looked up from germline, CDR1 is SGDLS and CDR2 is YYNGEE. CDR3 size: 15 residues. Trimming cost V 4 bases and J 0 bases, with 12 bases left between them.

This chain connects TRBV2 to TRBJ1-5, with a possible D match to TRBD1 (6 bases). V gave up 4 bases and J gave up 4 bases, with 8 bases separating them. There are 13 residues in the CDR3. The germline V gene has CDR1 SNHLY and CDR2 FYNNEI. CDR3 in DNA: TGTGCCAGCAGTGGAACAGGGAATCAGCCCCAGCATTTT. Translated, it gives CASSGTGNQPQHF.

The sample holds a few counts of this clone. The chain joins TRBV10-3 to TRBJ2-5, with 7 bases matching TRBD2. With 4 bases clipped from V and 3 bases from J, the junction kept 5 bases outside the gene matches. The CDR3 is 14 amino acids. CDR1 and CDR2 (germline): ENHRY, SYGVKD. The CDR3 DNA is TGTGCCATCAGTGGGGGAGGGACTGAAGAGACCCAGTACTTC. Its protein product is CAISGGGTEETQYF.

This clone was picked up a small number of times. The CDR3 nucleotides read TGTGCCAGCAGCTTATTTGCGTTAACTGAAGCTTTCTTT. Translation: CASSLFALTEAFF. The rearrangement uses TRBV11-3 and TRBJ1-1, with D unresolved. V lost 2 bases and J lost 5, with 9 bases in between. The CDR3 runs to 13 residues. From germline, CDR1 is SGHNT and CDR2 YENEEA.

Concerning this clone: Other DNA variants within this sample encode the same CDR3. This chain connects TRBV5-1 to TRBJ2-7, with TRBD1 as a possible D gene (6 bases). CDR1 SGHRS and CDR2 YFSETQ come from the germline V gene. Trimming cost V 0 bases and J 2 bases, with 6 bases left between them. This CDR3 contains 13 residues. Here the CDR3 DNA reads TGCGCCAGCAGCTTGGACAGGGCCTACGAGCAGTACTTC. It codes for CASSLDRAYEQYF.

A few counts support this clone. The chain employs TRBV7-9 and TRBJ1-1; 8 nucleotides agree with TRBD1. Germline loops: CDR1 SEHNR, CDR2 FQNEAQ (reference sequence). J gave up 7 bases and V 2 bases, and 6 bases lay outside the gene matches. This CDR3 spans 14 amino acids. In nucleotides, the CDR3 is TGTGCCAGCAGCTTAACAGGGGGGCAGGGTGAAGCTTTCTTT. It codes for CASSLTGGQGEAFF.

This clone turned up a few times. This chain connects TRBV19 to TRBJ2-1; 11 bases align to TRBD2. The junction had 9 bases not matched to a gene; V was cut back by 5 bases and J by 9 bases. Germline lookup yields CDR1 LNHDA and CDR2 SQIVND (reference sequence). CDR3 size: 15 residues. CDR3 coding DNA: TGTGCCAGTAGTGTCACTAGCGGGAGCAGGACTGAGCAGTTCTTC. Translating it yields CASSVTSGSRTEQFF.

This clone was detected a few times. Other DNA variants within this sample encode the same CDR3. This sequence joins TRBV5-1 and TRBJ2-1; tentatively, D is TRBD2 (6 bases). Trimming removed 0 bases from V and 5 bases from J, with 9 bases in between. The CDR3 loop spans 14 amino acids. Germline CDR1 SGHRS, CDR2 YFSETQ. The CDR3 region is CASSLVGGNNEQFF. The CDR3 coding sequence is TGCGCCAGCAGCTTGGTTGGGGGGAACAATGAGCAGTTCTTC.

The genes are TRBV5-1 and TRBJ2-7; TRBD2 aligns across 10 bases. V dropped 3 bases and J dropped 2; count of bases not matched to a gene: 8. The CDR3 is 16 amino acids. In germline, CDR1 is SGHRS, CDR2 YFSETQ. CDR3 coding DNA: TGCGCCAGCAGCTCGTTGACTAGCGGGCCTCCCTACGAGCAGTACTTC. Protein: CASSSLTSGPPYEQYF.

V usage is TRBV2 and J usage is TRBJ2-7; 11 nucleotides match TRBD2. Germline CDR1 reads SNHLY; CDR2 reads FYNNEI. Losses at the gene ends were 2 bases for V and 3 bases for J; bases not matched to a gene: 0. The CDR3 extends over 14 amino acids. The CDR3 DNA follows: TGTGCCAGCAGTGAAACTAGCGGGAGCTACGAGCAGTACTTC. This gives the protein CASSETSGSYEQYF. The entire variable domain, with the rest obtained from reference TRBV2 and TRBJ2-7, is as follows: EPEVTQTPSHQVTQMGQEVILRCVPISNHLYFYWYRQILGQKVEFLVSFYNNEISEKSEIFDDQFSVERPDGSNFTLKIRSTKLEDSAMYFCASSETSGSYEQYFGPGTRLTVT.

This chain links TRBV28 with TRBJ2-4; 8 bases fit TRBD2. V shed 7 bases and J 2 bases; nucleotides not matched to a gene: 4. Germline assignment: CDR1 MDHEN and CDR2 SYDVKM. This CDR3 has 14 amino acids. The CDR3 protein is CASTQRGTKNIQYF. The DNA for the CDR3 is TGTGCCAGCACGCAGCGGGGGACCAAAAACATTCAGTACTTC.

The chain joins TRBV6-6 to TRBJ2-3, with TRBD2 matching over 11 bases. CDR1 MNHNY and CDR2 SVGAGI come from the germline V gene (reference sequence). CDR3 size: 16 residues. V gave up 5 bases and J gave up 3 bases; unmatched junction bases: 7. The CDR3 is CASSILGLAETDTQYF. DNA of the CDR3: TGTGCCAGCAGTATCTTGGGACTAGCGGAAACAGATACGCAGTATTTT.

This chain links TRBV15 with TRBJ2-1; TRBD1 might be the D (5 bases). CDR3 length: 16 amino acids. With 3 bases removed from V and 2 bases from J, the gap between germline ends came to 14 bases. Germline CDR1 reads LNHNV; CDR2 reads YYDKDF (reference sequence). The CDR3 DNA is TGTGCCACCAGCAGGGCAGGGCGGCACGCCTACAATGAGCAGTTCTTC. It codes for CATSRAGRHAYNEQFF.

This clone was recorded a few times. V and J are TRBV6-6 and TRBJ2-5, with 9 bases matching TRBD1. This CDR3 region has 15 residues. Germline CDR1 and CDR2: MNHNY and SVGAGI (reference sequence). J lost 2 bases, V lost 4 bases, and 5 bases had no gene match. The CDR3 DNA follows: TGTGCCAGCAGTTCCGTGACAGGGGGGCAAGAGACCCAGTACTTC. It encodes CASSSVTGGQETQYF.

The sample holds a few counts of this clone. This sequence joins TRBV5-1 and TRBJ1-2, with 8 positions matching TRBD1. The CDR3 loop spans 15 amino acids. The germline V gene has CDR1 SGHRS and CDR2 YFSETQ. The junction had 10 bases not matched to a gene; V was cut back by 5 bases and J by 4 bases. The CDR3 here is CASSQDRGTVYGYTF. In nucleotides, the CDR3 is TGCGCCAGCAGTCAAGACAGGGGAACAGTCTATGGCTACACCTTC.

The J gene is TRBJ1-2, the V gene TRBV2; D might be TRBD1 (5 bases). With 6 bases removed from V and 5 bases from J, the gap between germline ends came to 19 bases. Looked up from germline, CDR1 is SNHLY and CDR2 is FYNNEI. The CDR3 extends over 15 amino acids. CDR3 in DNA: TGTGCCAGCAGCGTTCGTGACAGCACCAGTTATGGCTACACCTTC. Translation gives CASSVRDSTSYGYTF.

This clone was counted only a few times. V gene TRBV6-5 combines with J gene TRBJ1-5; D uncertain. V was pared by 6 bases and J by 2 bases, with 8 bases between. Looked up from germline, CDR1 is MNHEY and CDR2 is SVGAGI. The CDR3 spans 13 residues. CDR3 sequence reads: CASRQNRNQPQHF. The CDR3 DNA follows: TGTGCCAGCAGACAGAATCGCAATCAGCCCCAGCATTTT.

V gene TRBV12-2 combines with J gene TRBJ2-1; whether TRBD2, the table's D call, matches the DNA was not checked. TRBV12-2 is assigned pseudogene status. This CDR3 spans 16 amino acids. As DNA, the CDR3 is TGTGCAAGTCGTCAACAACGGGAGGTCAACTACAATGAGCAGTTCTTC. The encoded protein is CASRQQREVNYNEQFF.

This clone was seen only a few times. The CDR3 loop reads CASSLERDTGELFF. The CDR3, as DNA: TGCGCCAGCAGCTTGGAGCGGGACACCGGGGAGCTGTTTTTT. The V gene is TRBV5-1, the J gene TRBJ2-2; maybe TRBD2 (6 bases). There are 14 residues in the CDR3. Per the germline V gene, CDR1 is SGHRS and CDR2 is YFSETQ. The V end lost 0 bases, the J end lost 3 bases, and 6 bases lay between the germline ends.